A single sample gave rise to the 14 T cell receptor beta chains below, sequenced in a study of beta chain features in type 1 diabetes. Expressed TCRB transcripts were sequenced, since all the RNA that had been isolated was reverse transcribed. TCRdb keeps only in-frame clones here, not all; method: immunoSEQ multiplex PCR. The repertoire holds a few hundred thousand clones, around 10% seen once, with about 0.037% in the top ten. Sequencing used naive CD4+ T cells from blood. Receptors were obtained from a woman aged 18-35 years in good health.

The chain couples TRBV19 to TRBJ1-2, with D uncertain. The CDR3 is 13 residues long. Germline assignment: CDR1 LNHDA and CDR2 SQIVND (reference sequence). V was shortened by 6 bases and J by 4 bases, with 12 bases between the two germline ends. CDR3 coding DNA: TGTGCCAGTAGGGTGGCGCCTAGCTATGGCTACACCTTC. Its translation is CASRVAPSYGYTF.

There are a few counts of this clone. The V gene is TRBV5-1, the J gene TRBJ2-2; D might be TRBD1 (5 bases). V lost 0 bases and J lost 9, with 12 bases in between. The CDR3 sequence is 14 residues long. From germline, CDR1 is SGHRS and CDR2 YFSETQ. The DNA for the CDR3 is TGCGCCAGCAGCTTGGGTAGACAGCCCCGGGAGCTGTTTTTT. Its protein product is CASSLGRQPRELFF.

This clone was detected only a few times. The chain employs TRBV5-1 and TRBJ1-5, with TRBD1 identical over 12 bases. This CDR3 region has 16 residues. Germline-derived CDR1 and CDR2 are SGHRS and YFSETQ. V was clipped by 8 bases and J by 3 bases; unmatched bases: 9. Written as DNA, the CDR3 is TGCGCCAGTCTCCCCGAGGGACAGGGGGCCAATCAGCCCCAGCATTTT. Encoded protein: CASLPEGQGANQPQHF.

The V and J genes are TRBV6-1 and TRBJ2-1, with 9 bases fitting TRBD1. With 0 bases clipped from V and 8 bases from J, the junction kept 5 bases outside the gene matches. The CDR3 sequence is 15 residues long. Germline values: CDR1 MNHNS, CDR2 SASEGT. The CDR3 spells CASSEAQGAIDEQFF. CDR3 sequence (DNA): TGTGCCAGCAGTGAAGCACAGGGGGCTATCGATGAGCAGTTCTTC.

This clone occurred many times. The CDR3 here is CSVDYYGYTF. CDR3 DNA: TGCAGCGTTGACTACTATGGCTACACCTTC. This chain links TRBV29-1 with TRBJ1-2; D remains unclear. CDR1 and CDR2 from the germline V gene are SQVTM and ANQGSEA. This CDR3 has 10 residues. V was clipped by 3 bases and J by 3 bases, with 2 bases between them.

A few counts support this clone. V usage is TRBV27 and J usage is TRBJ1-2; 9 bases are shared with TRBD1. The germline CDR1 and CDR2 sequences are MNHEY and SMNVEV (reference sequence). The junction had 8 bases not matched to a gene; V was cut back by 6 bases and J by 6 bases. The CDR3 totals 14 residues. The CDR3 reads CASSLRTGVDGYTF. The CDR3, as DNA: TGTGCCAGCAGCCTAAGGACAGGGGTGGATGGCTACACCTTC.

The V gene is TRBV19, the J gene TRBJ1-1; D gene uncertain. The CDR3 loop spans 14 amino acids. Germline loops: CDR1 LNHDA, CDR2 SQIVND (reference sequence). Trimming removed 3 bases at V and 8 bases at J, with 16 bases between. The CDR3 DNA is TGTGCCAGTAGTATGCCGGGAACTCGGGAAGAAGCTTTCTTT. It encodes CASSMPGTREEAFF.

The CDR3 DNA follows: TGTGCCAGCAGCGACGGACAGGGAAACTCAGCTTTCTTT. Its protein product is CASSDGQGNSAFF. This chain uses TRBV6-1 with TRBJ1-1; the match to TRBD1 covers 8 bases. Germline assignment: CDR1 MNHNS and CDR2 SASEGT. V gave up 6 bases and J gave up 10 bases; unmatched junction bases: 10. The CDR3 length is 13 residues.

The rearrangement links TRBV2 to TRBJ1-1, with a tentative D call TRBD1 (5 bases). The germline V and J ends were trimmed by 1 base and 4 bases, with 16 bases remaining between them. The CDR3 totals 16 residues. Per germline, CDR1 SNHLY and CDR2 FYNNEI. Here the CDR3 DNA reads TGTGCCAGCAGTGAAGGAGGGACTGCCCGGGGCACTGAAGCTTTCTTT. Encoded protein: CASSEGGTARGTEAFF.

The rearrangement links TRBV5-4 to TRBJ2-7, with 9 bases matching TRBD1. This CDR3 is 16 amino acids long. V was pared by 3 bases and J by 5 bases, with 12 bases of the junction left unmatched. The germline gives CDR1 SGHNT, CDR2 YYREEE (reference sequence). The CDR3 is CASSWSAGTGQDEQYF. The CDR3 DNA sequence: TGTGCCAGCAGCTGGAGCGCCGGGACAGGGCAGGACGAGCAGTACTTC.

In this sample, this clone turned up once. The chain has TRBV7-8 and TRBJ1-6; TRBD1 aligns across 9 bases. From germline, CDR1 is SGHVS and CDR2 FQNEAQ. The CDR3 has 16 amino acids. J was trimmed by 8 bases and V by 3 bases; bases with no gene match: 8. CDR3 DNA: TGTGCCAGCAGCTTGTACAGGGGGCAGATGGATTCACCCCTCCACTTT. Translation gives CASSLYRGQMDSPLHF.

This clone has just a few counts. The chain carries TRBV7-2 and TRBJ2-7; D is perhaps TRBD1 (5 bases). Germline CDR1 and CDR2: SGHTA and FQGNSA. The CDR3 length is 14 residues. V lost 2 bases to trimming and J lost 5 bases, with 13 bases between them. CDR3 region: CASSLFPGPNEQYF. CDR3 bases: TGTGCCAGCAGCTTATTCCCAGGGCCTAACGAGCAGTACTTC.

This clone came up a few times. The genes are TRBV28 and TRBJ1-6; TRBD1 matches at 8 bases. This CDR3 has 15 amino acids. CDR1 MDHEN and CDR2 SYDVKM come from the germline V gene. Losses at the gene ends were 8 bases for V and 9 bases for J; bases not matched to a gene: 12. The CDR3 loop is CASVYRRGRGSPLHF. The DNA of the CDR3 is TGTGCCAGCGTGTATCGCAGGGGGCGAGGTTCACCCCTCCACTTT.

This clone turned up a few times. The chain couples TRBV2 to TRBJ2-5, with TRBD1 as a possible D gene (6 bases). The CDR3 covers 13 residues. The V gene lost 6 bases and the J gene lost 1 base, with 9 bases spanning the gap. CDR1 is SNHLY and CDR2 is FYNNEI in the germline V gene. The CDR3, as DNA: TGTGCCAGCAGCGAGGACAGCCAAGAGACCCAGTACTTC. It is translated as CASSEDSQETQYF.